The T cell receptor (beta chain) under discussion was sequenced for a study of blood T cells in healthy people across ages. The wider study: Roughly one uniquely barcoded beta molecule per two T cells was captured.

The CDR3 extends over 14 amino acids. Turning to this clonotype: Its antigen remains unidentified.

Using a J-beta primer mix together with a sample-barcoded 5' primer, a second PCR was run for about 7 to 12 cycles. All cDNA molecules were each tagged by a template-switch adaptor with 12 random nucleotides. TCRdb fed the 5' RACE reads into MiXCR, producing one record per CDR3 protein. The sample records hundreds of thousands of distinct CDR3 sequences, under 25% being singletons. Caucasian individuals from Russia who were healthy and aged roughly 6 to 95 acted as donors. General study results and limits: Age brought a roughly linear fall in TCR beta diversity measured per million T cells.

The receptor was derived from an older man in good health. This sequence joins TRBV12-3 or TRBV12-4 and TRBJ2-5, with D maybe TRBD1 (6 bases). With the DNA end fitting TRBJ2-7 better, the J assignment may be wrong. What was sequenced was blood. The CDR3 spells CASSTGTTSDEQYF. The CDR3 DNA reads TGTGCCAGCAGTACCGGGACAACAAGCGACGAGCAGTACTTC.